The 25 T cell receptor beta chains reported below all come from one sample, sequenced in a study of shared clonotypes between healthy human individuals. Here immunoSEQ multiplex PCR was the method, and the copy in TCRdb shows in-frame clones only, minus some. This table holds roughly 220,000 clones, over 60% found once. The sample consisted of memory CD4+ T cells sorted from blood. Documented subset: CD45RA-negative fraction. The receptors shown here come from a man aged 25-40 years in good health.

This clone was counted ten times or more. The sample carries other DNA sequences with the same CDR3. V is TRBV7-3 and J is TRBJ2-5, with a possible D match to TRBD1 (6 bases). The germline V and J ends were trimmed by 5 bases and 2 bases, with 12 bases remaining between them. The CDR3 is 14 residues long. Germline CDR1 reads SGHTA; CDR2 reads FQGTGA. CDR3 residues: CASSPTGLQETQYF. DNA of the CDR3: TGTGCCAGCAGCCCCACAGGGCTTCAAGAGACCCAGTACTTC.

CDR3 residues: CASSLGYNDEQFF. The CDR3 DNA reads TGTGCCAGCAGCTTGGGTTACAATGATGAGCAGTTCTTC. The V call is TRBV5-6, the J call TRBJ2-1; D is uncertain. The CDR3 covers 13 residues. Trimming left V 0 bases short and J 8 bases short, with 9 bases between. The germline gives CDR1 SGHDT, CDR2 YYEEEE.

The V and J genes are TRBV5-1 and TRBJ2-1; no definite D call. The CDR3 spans 12 residues. The V gene's germline CDR1 is SGHRS and CDR2 YFSETQ. The V and J ends lost 7 bases and 1 base respectively, with 6 bases between them. CDR3 nucleotides: TGCGCCAGCCGCCGTTCCTACAATGAGCAGTTCTTC. Translation gives CASRRSYNEQFF.

The genes are TRBV7-9 and TRBJ2-2; 8 bases line up with TRBD2. The ends lost 5 bases at V and 5 bases at J; junction bases unmatched: 10. CDR3 length: 16 amino acids. Germline V CDR1 and CDR2: SEHNR, FQNEAQ (reference sequence). In DNA, the CDR3 is TGTGCCAGCAGCCGACCAGGGACTAGGGAAACCGGGGAGCTGTTTTTT. This gives the protein CASSRPGTRETGELFF.

V and J are TRBV7-2 and TRBJ2-7; the match to TRBD2 covers 11 bases. CDR1 is SGHTA, CDR2 FQGNSA, per germline. V lost 5 bases and J lost 4; bases outside the gene matches: 4. This CDR3 comprises 14 residues. CDR3 DNA: TGTGCCAGCAGCCTCACTAGCGGGAGTTACGAGCAGTACTTC. Encoded protein: CASSLTSGSYEQYF. Full variable domain (rest looked up from reference TRBV7-2 and TRBJ2-7): GAGVSQSPSNKVTEKGKDVELRCDPISGHTALYWYRQSLGQGLEFLIYFQGNSAPDKSGLPSDRFSAERTGGSVSTLTIQRTQQEDSAVYLCASSLTSGSYEQYFGPGTRLTVT.

The chain is built from TRBV29-1 and TRBJ1-3; 9 nucleotides align to TRBD1. The germline V gene encodes CDR1 SQVTM and CDR2 ANQGSEA. CDR3 length: 16 amino acids. V lost 2 bases and J lost 4; bases outside the gene matches: 9. CDR3 DNA sequence: TGCAGCGTTGAAAGAATACAGGGGGCTACAGGAAACACCATATATTTT. This translates into CSVERIQGATGNTIYF. Full variable domain (rest looked up from reference TRBV29-1 and TRBJ1-3): SAVISQKPSRDICQRGTSLTIQCQVDSQVTMMFWYRQQPGQSLTLIATANQGSEATYESGFVIDKFPISRPNLTFSTLTVSNMSPEDSSIYLCSVERIQGATGNTIYFGEGSWLTVV.

Concerning this clone itself: This same CDR3 is encoded by further DNA sequences in the sample. J is TRBJ2-3 and V is TRBV18; D is uncertain. Germline lookup yields CDR1 KGHSH and CDR2 LQKENI. Trimming removed 0 bases from V and 3 bases from J, with 4 bases in between. CDR3 length equals 13 residues. The DNA for the CDR3 is TGTGCCAGCTCACCACCTGGAACAGATACGCAGTATTTT. This gives the protein CASSPPGTDTQYF.

The V call is TRBV5-1, the J call TRBJ2-7; TRBD1 aligns across 8 bases. V trimming: 5 bases; J trimming: 2 bases; junction bases outside the gene matches: 6. Germline CDR1 reads SGHRS; CDR2 reads YFSETQ. The CDR3 loop spans 14 amino acids. CDR3 nucleotides: TGCGCCAGCAGGATGACAGGGGAGACCTACGAGCAGTACTTC. Translating it yields CASRMTGETYEQYF.

Of note for this clone: The junction and the germline gene differ at one end; a read error may be behind it. This sequence joins TRBV4-1 and TRBJ2-5, with D possibly matching TRBD1 (6 bases). This CDR3 comprises 15 residues. CDR1 and CDR2 (germline): MGHRA, YSYEKL. CDR3 sequence (DNA): TGCGCCAGCAGTCAAGGACAGCTCGATCAAGAGACCCAGTACTTC. Residues: CASSQGQLDQETQYF.

The chain has TRBV21-1 and TRBJ2-7. TRBV21-1 is a pseudogene segment. This CDR3 spans 19 amino acids. This CDR3 is CASSKGGPLRTLISYEQYF. CDR3 DNA: TGTGCCAGCAGCAAAGGTGGGCCGCTCCGGACCCTAATCAGCTACGAGCAGTACTTC.

V and J are TRBV28 and TRBJ1-1; D is ambiguous. The CDR3 is 14 amino acids. V gave up 2 bases and J gave up 3 bases, with 10 bases separating them. Germline CDR1 is MDHEN and CDR2 is SYDVKM. The CDR3 sequence: CASSLRSRDTEAFF. The DNA of the CDR3 is TGTGCCAGCAGTTTAAGGAGTAGGGACACTGAAGCTTTCTTT.

About this clone itself: The sample has other DNA sequences that encode this CDR3 too. The rearrangement uses TRBV7-9 and TRBJ2-5, with D uncertain. The V and J ends lost 5 bases and 2 bases respectively, with 6 bases between them. The CDR3 runs 12 residues. The germline gives CDR1 SEHNR, CDR2 FQNEAQ (reference sequence). The CDR3 reads CASSLPQETQYF. The CDR3 DNA sequence: TGTGCCAGCAGCCTACCACAAGAGACCCAGTACTTC. Using reference TRBV7-9 and TRBJ2-5 for the parts outside the CDR3, the full variable domain is DTGVSQNPRHKITKRGQNVTFRCDPISEHNRLYWYRQTLGQGPEFLTYFQNEAQLEKSRLLSDRFSAERPKGSFSTLEIQRTEQGDSAMYLCASSLPQETQYFGPGTRLLVL.

V usage is TRBV5-4 and J usage is TRBJ2-7; perhaps TRBD2 as D (6 bases). The CDR3 covers 13 residues. The germline V gene encodes CDR1 SGHNT and CDR2 YYREEE (reference sequence). The V end was cut by 4 bases, the J end by 7 bases, with 15 bases between. The CDR3 is CASSRTPAGEQYF. The CDR3 bases are TGTGCCAGCAGCAGGACCCCGGCGGGGGAGCAGTACTTC.

The V call is TRBV14, the J call TRBJ2-2; TRBD2 is a possible D gene (5 bases). Germline CDR1 is SGHDN and CDR2 is FVKESK. The V end lost 1 base, the J end lost 7 bases, and 7 bases lay between the germline ends. The CDR3 covers 13 residues. CDR3 region: CASSQVGVGELFF. In DNA, the CDR3 is TGTGCCAGCAGCCAAGTCGGGGTCGGGGAGCTGTTTTTT.

The rearrangement joins TRBV10-3 to TRBJ2-1; 11 bases are shared with TRBD1. Germline V gives CDR1 ENHRY, CDR2 SYGVKD. The junction had 6 bases not matched to a gene; V was cut back by 4 bases and J by 7 bases. The CDR3 totals 15 residues. In DNA form, the CDR3 reads TGTGCCATCAGTGGCGGGACAGGGGGTTCAAATGAGCAGTTCTTC. Translation: CAISGGTGGSNEQFF.

The chain employs TRBV7-9 and TRBJ2-7, with no clear D. The germline gives CDR1 SEHNR, CDR2 FQNEAQ (reference sequence). V was clipped by 1 base and J by 6 bases, with 10 bases between them. The length of the CDR3 is 13 residues. The CDR3 region has the DNA TGTGCCAGCAGCTTAGATCGGGCCTCCGAGCAGTACTTC. Its translation is CASSLDRASEQYF.

This clone was counted between two and nine times. This sequence joins TRBV10-3 and TRBJ1-1, with no clear D. The CDR3 contains 13 residues. V gave up 0 bases and J gave up 1 base, with 3 bases separating them. Germline lookup yields CDR1 ENHRY and CDR2 SYGVKD. The CDR3 sequence is CAISESGNTEAFF. CDR3 in DNA: TGTGCCATCAGTGAGTCGGGGAACACTGAAGCTTTCTTT.

The rearrangement uses TRBV5-4 and TRBJ1-2; perhaps TRBD1 as D (5 bases). Trimming took 4 bases from V and 4 from J, leaving 14 bases between them. In germline, CDR1 is SGHNT, CDR2 YYREEE (reference sequence). This CDR3 has 14 residues. CDR3 loop: CASSPDRGGYGYTF. In DNA form, the CDR3 reads TGTGCCAGCAGCCCCGATAGGGGCGGCTATGGCTACACCTTC.

This clone showed up just a few times. The V gene is TRBV28, the J gene TRBJ1-2, with TRBD1 matching 7 bases. Germline V gene sequence: CDR1 MDHEN, CDR2 SYDVKM. V lost 9 bases and J lost 2; bases outside the gene matches: 3. The CDR3 contains 12 residues. CDR3 protein: CASQDRNYGYTF. The CDR3 DNA reads TGTGCCAGTCAGGACAGGAACTATGGCTACACCTTC.

The chain carries TRBV9 and TRBJ2-3; 9 nucleotides line up with TRBD2. This CDR3 is 14 amino acids long. CDR1 is SGDLS and CDR2 is YYNGEE in the germline V gene. The V and J ends lost 3 bases and 6 bases, in that order; junction bases with no gene match: 5. Here the CDR3 DNA reads TGTGCCAGCAGCGGTCTTAGCGGGAGTGATACGCAGTATTTT. This gives the protein CASSGLSGSDTQYF.

The rearrangement links TRBV28 to TRBJ1-2, with no clear D. The V and J ends lost 8 bases and 4 bases respectively, with 17 bases between them. CDR3 size: 14 residues. Germline V gives CDR1 MDHEN, CDR2 SYDVKM. The CDR3: CASGFGRAGYGYTF. For the CDR3, the DNA is TGTGCCAGCGGGTTTGGGAGGGCGGGCTATGGCTACACCTTC.

This rearrangement joins TRBV9 to TRBJ2-2; D tentatively fits TRBD1 or TRBD2 (5 bases each). This CDR3 has 15 residues. Germline CDR1 SGDLS, CDR2 YYNGEE. The V gene lost 0 bases and the J gene lost 4 bases, with 10 bases spanning the gap. CDR3 residues: CASSVAGPGTGELFF. CDR3 DNA sequence: TGTGCCAGCAGCGTAGCGGGGCCGGGCACCGGGGAGCTGTTTTTT.

This chain connects TRBV7-9 to TRBJ2-4; 7 bases line up with TRBD2. Trimming at V came to 5 bases and at J to 5 bases, leaving 9 bases not matched to a gene. Germline loops: CDR1 SEHNR, CDR2 FQNEAQ (reference sequence). The CDR3 consists of 15 residues. CDR3 sequence reads: CASSRRASGQNIQYF. In DNA form, the CDR3 reads TGTGCCAGCAGCCGTCGGGCTAGCGGCCAAAACATTCAGTACTTC.

V usage is TRBV28 and J usage is TRBJ1-2, with 9 positions matching TRBD1. The V gene's germline CDR1 is MDHEN and CDR2 SYDVKM. The J segment lost 8 bases and the V segment lost 8 bases, leaving 9 bases of the junction unmatched. CDR3 size: 13 residues. CDR3 residues: CASRTGDLMGYTF. As DNA, the CDR3 is TGTGCCAGCCGGACAGGGGATCTTATGGGCTACACCTTC.

In DNA, the CDR3 is TGCGCCAGCAAAAAAGGACTAGCGGAGGGGTGGGAGTACTTC. It is translated as CASKKGLAEGWEYF. The chain links TRBV10-2 to TRBJ2-5, with TRBD2 matching over 10 bases. CDR1 and CDR2 from the germline V gene are WSHSY and SAAADI. CDR3 length: 14 amino acids. The junction had 14 bases not matched to a gene; V was cut back by 7 bases and J by 12 bases.